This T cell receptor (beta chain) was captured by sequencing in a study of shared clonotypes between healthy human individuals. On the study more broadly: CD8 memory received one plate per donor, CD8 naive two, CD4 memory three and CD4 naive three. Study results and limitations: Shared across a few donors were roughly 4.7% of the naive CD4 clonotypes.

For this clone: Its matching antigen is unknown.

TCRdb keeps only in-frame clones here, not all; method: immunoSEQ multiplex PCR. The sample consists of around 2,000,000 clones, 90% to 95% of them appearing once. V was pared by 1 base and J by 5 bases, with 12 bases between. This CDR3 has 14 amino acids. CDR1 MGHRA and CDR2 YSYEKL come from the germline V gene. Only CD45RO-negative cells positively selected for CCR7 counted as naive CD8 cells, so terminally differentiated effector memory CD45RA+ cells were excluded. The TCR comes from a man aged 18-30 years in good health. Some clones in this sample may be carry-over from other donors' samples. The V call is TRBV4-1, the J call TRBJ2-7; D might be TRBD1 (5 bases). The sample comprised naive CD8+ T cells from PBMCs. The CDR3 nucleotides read TGCGCCAGCAGCCAAGTTGGCAGGGTCCACGAGCAGTACTTC. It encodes CASSQVGRVHEQYF.